These 7 T cell receptor beta chains came from one sample sequenced in a study of blood T cell repertoires in COVID-19. The assay was immunoSEQ multiplex PCR, and TCRdb's table has in-frame clones only and misses some. The profile covers roughly 190,000 clones, with around 84% appearing a single time and roughly 3.2% taken by the ten largest. Sequences were obtained from PBMCs or T cells enriched from blood (not recorded which). These receptors all stem from a woman aged 25 to 39 who had recovered from COVID-19.

This chain links TRBV6-4 with TRBJ1-6; 7 bases match TRBD1. There are 14 residues in the CDR3. Germline-derived CDR1 and CDR2 are MRHNA and SNTAGT. Losses at the gene ends were 3 bases for V and 5 bases for J; bases not matched to a gene: 1. The CDR3: CASSEGGHNSPLHF. The CDR3 coding sequence is TGTGCCAGCAGTGAAGGGGGCCATAATTCACCCCTCCACTTT.

The genes are TRBV5-1 and TRBJ2-5; 9 bases match TRBD2. CDR1 is SGHRS, CDR2 YFSETQ, per germline. This CDR3 is built from 15 residues. The V and J ends lost 4 bases and 4 bases, in that order; junction bases with no gene match: 8. The CDR3 DNA reads as TGCGCCAGCAGCACGGCGGGGGGGCCACCAGAGACCCAGTACTTC. Its translation is CASSTAGGPPETQYF.

V gene TRBV5-1 combines with J gene TRBJ2-1; no clear D gene. V dropped 0 bases and J dropped 8 bases, with 9 bases sitting between them. Germline V gives CDR1 SGHRS, CDR2 YFSETQ. The CDR3 is 13 amino acids. For the CDR3, the DNA is TGCGCCAGCAGCTTGGCACCCGAGGATGAGCAGTTCTTC. Translating it yields CASSLAPEDEQFF.

The chain is built from TRBV19 and TRBJ1-5, with D hard to call. CDR1 is LNHDA, CDR2 SQIVND, per germline (reference sequence). Trimming took 1 base from V and 3 from J, leaving 10 bases between them. CDR3 length: 15 amino acids. The CDR3 DNA follows: TGTGCCAGTAGTATAGTATCAGTTAACAATCAGCCCCAGCATTTT. As protein: CASSIVSVNNQPQHF.

The CDR3 region has the DNA TGTGCCAGCAGCACCCACAGGGGGGACAGGAATGAGCAGTTCTTC. Translated: CASSTHRGDRNEQFF. The V gene is TRBV21-1, the J gene TRBJ2-1; the D call TRBD1 from the table was never checked on the DNA. TRBV21-1 is designated a pseudogene. The CDR3 length is 15 residues.

The genes are TRBV10-3 and TRBJ2-3, with 7 bases fitting TRBD2. CDR3 length: 19 residues. Per germline, CDR1 ENHRY and CDR2 SYGVKD. Germline trimming cut 11 bases from V and 1 base from J; bases unmatched to any gene: 24. The DNA of the CDR3 is TGTGCCCCCCCGGAAGCCCGAGGTTTGTCGGGAGGAGGCACAGATACGCAGTATTTT. Its protein product is CAPPEARGLSGGGTDTQYF.

This chain joins TRBV3-1 (or the pseudogene TRBV3-2) and TRBJ1-6, with 7 bases that match TRBD1. V lost 7 bases to trimming and J lost 7 bases; unmatched junction nucleotides: 4. The germline CDR1 and CDR2 sequences are LGHDT and YNNKEL (reference sequence). This CDR3 is built from 13 residues. The CDR3 DNA follows: TGTGCCAGCATTGGGGGACAGAATTCACCCCTCCACTTT. Its protein product is CASIGGQNSPLHF.